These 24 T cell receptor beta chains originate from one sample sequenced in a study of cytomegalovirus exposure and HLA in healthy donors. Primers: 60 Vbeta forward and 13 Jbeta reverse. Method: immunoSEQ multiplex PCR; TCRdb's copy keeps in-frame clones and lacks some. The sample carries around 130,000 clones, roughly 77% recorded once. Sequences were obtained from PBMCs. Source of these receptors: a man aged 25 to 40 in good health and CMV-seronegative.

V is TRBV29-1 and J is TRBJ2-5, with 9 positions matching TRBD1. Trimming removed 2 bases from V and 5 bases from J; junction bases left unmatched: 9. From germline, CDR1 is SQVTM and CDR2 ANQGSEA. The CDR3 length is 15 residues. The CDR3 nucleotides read TGCAGCGTTGAAAAAGGGACAGGGAGGTGGGAGACCCAGTACTTC. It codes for CSVEKGTGRWETQYF.

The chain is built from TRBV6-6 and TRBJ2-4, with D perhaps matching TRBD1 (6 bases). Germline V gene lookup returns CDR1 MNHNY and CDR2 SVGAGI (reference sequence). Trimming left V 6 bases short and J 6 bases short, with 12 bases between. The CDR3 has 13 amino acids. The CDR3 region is CASSSGTINIQYF. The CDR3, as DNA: TGTGCCAGCAGCTCCGGGACAATAAACATTCAGTACTTC.

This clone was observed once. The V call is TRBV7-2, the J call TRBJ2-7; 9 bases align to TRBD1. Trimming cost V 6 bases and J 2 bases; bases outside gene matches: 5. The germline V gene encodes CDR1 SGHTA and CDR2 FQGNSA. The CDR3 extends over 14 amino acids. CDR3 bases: TGTGCCAGCAGGCCTTACAGGGGGCCCTACGAGCAGTACTTC. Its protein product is CASRPYRGPYEQYF. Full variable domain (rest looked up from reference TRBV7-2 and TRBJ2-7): GAGVSQSPSNKVTEKGKDVELRCDPISGHTALYWYRQSLGQGLEFLIYFQGNSAPDKSGLPSDRFSAERTGGSVSTLTIQRTQQEDSAVYLCASRPYRGPYEQYFGPGTRLTVT.

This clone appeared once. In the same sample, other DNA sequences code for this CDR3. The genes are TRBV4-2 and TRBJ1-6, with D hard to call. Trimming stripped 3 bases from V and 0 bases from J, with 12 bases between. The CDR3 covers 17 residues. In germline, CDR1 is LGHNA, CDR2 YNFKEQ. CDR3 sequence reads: CASSQDVGSSYNSPLHF. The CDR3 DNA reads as TGTGCCAGCAGCCAGGACGTGGGGAGCTCCTATAATTCACCCCTCCACTTT.

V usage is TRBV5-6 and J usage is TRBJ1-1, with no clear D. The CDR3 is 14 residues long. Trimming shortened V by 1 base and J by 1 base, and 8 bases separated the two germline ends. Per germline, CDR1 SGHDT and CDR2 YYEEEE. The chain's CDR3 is CASSLRVRNTEAFF. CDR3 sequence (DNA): TGTGCCAGCAGCTTGCGGGTAAGGAACACTGAAGCTTTCTTT.

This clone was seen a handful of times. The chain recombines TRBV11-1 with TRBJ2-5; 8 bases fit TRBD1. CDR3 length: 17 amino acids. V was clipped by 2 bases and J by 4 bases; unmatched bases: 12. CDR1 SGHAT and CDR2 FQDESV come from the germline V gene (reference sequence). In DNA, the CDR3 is TGTGCCAGCAGCTTAAGAAGGACAGGGTCCACCCCAGAGACCCAGTACTTC. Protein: CASSLRRTGSTPETQYF.

Here the CDR3 DNA reads TGTGCCAGCAGTGAGGGGAGGGGGGCCTCTGAAAAACTGTTTTTT. It is translated as CASSEGRGASEKLFF. The genes are TRBV25-1 and TRBJ1-4; maybe TRBD1 (6 bases). The CDR3 is made up of 15 amino acids. Germline V gene data show CDR1 as MGHDK and CDR2 as SYGVNS. The V end lost 3 bases, the J end lost 7 bases, and 15 bases lay between the germline ends. Full variable domain (remainder filled in from reference TRBV25-1 and TRBJ1-4): EADIYQTPRYLVIGTGKKITLECSQTMGHDKMYWYQQDPGMELHLIHYSYGVNSTEKGDLSSESTVSRIRTEHFPLTLESARPSHTSQYLCASSEGRGASEKLFFGSGTQLSVL.

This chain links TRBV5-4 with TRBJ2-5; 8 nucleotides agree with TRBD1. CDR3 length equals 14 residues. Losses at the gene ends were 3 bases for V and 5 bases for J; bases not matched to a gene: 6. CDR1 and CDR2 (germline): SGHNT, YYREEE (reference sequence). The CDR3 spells CASSSQGAGETQYF. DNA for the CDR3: TGTGCCAGCAGCTCCCAGGGGGCTGGGGAGACCCAGTACTTC.

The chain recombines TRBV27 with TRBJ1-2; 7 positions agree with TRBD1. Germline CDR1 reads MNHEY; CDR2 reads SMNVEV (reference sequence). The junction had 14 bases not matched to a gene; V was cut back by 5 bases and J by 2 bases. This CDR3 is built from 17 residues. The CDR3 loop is CASSARDSALLNYGYTF. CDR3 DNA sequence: TGTGCCAGCAGTGCCCGGGACAGCGCTTTATTAAACTATGGCTACACCTTC.

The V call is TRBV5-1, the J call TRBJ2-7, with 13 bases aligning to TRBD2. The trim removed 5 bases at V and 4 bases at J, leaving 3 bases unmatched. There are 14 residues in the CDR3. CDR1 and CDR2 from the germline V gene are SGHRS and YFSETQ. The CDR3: CASRGTSGAYEQYF. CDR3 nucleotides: TGCGCCAGCAGGGGGACTAGCGGGGCATACGAGCAGTACTTC.

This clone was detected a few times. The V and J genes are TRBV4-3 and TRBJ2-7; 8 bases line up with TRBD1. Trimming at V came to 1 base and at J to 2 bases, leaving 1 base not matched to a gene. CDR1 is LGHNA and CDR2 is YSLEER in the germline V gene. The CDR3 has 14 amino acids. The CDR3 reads CASSQGTGPYEQYF. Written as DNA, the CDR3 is TGCGCCAGCAGCCAAGGGACAGGGCCCTACGAGCAGTACTTC.

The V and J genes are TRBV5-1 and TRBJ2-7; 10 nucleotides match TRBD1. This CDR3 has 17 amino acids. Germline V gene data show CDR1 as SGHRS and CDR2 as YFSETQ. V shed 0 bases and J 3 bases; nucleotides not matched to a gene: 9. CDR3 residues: CASSLDGTGVGLYEQYF. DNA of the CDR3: TGCGCCAGCAGCTTGGACGGGACAGGGGTCGGCCTCTACGAGCAGTACTTC.

In nucleotides, the CDR3 is TGTGCCAGCAGCACCCCGGCACAGGCCAAGCAGTACTTC. Residues: CASSTPAQAKQYF. This chain uses TRBV5-4 with TRBJ2-7; D perhaps matches TRBD1 (5 bases). The V end was cut by 4 bases, the J end by 8 bases, with 16 bases between. Germline-derived CDR1 and CDR2 are SGHNT and YYREEE (reference sequence). The CDR3 spans 13 residues. Full variable domain (missing parts from reference TRBV5-4 and TRBJ2-7): ETGVTQSPTHLIKTRGQQVTLRCSSQSGHNTVSWYQQALGQGPQFIFQYYREEENGRGNFPPRFSGLQFPNYSSELNVNALELDDSALYLCASSTPAQAKQYFGPGTRLTVT.

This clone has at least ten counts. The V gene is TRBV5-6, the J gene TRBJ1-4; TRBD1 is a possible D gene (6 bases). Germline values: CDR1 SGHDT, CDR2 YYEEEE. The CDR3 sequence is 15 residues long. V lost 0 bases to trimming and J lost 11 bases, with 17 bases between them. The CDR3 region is CASSLGVGTSSKLFF. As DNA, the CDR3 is TGTGCCAGCAGCTTGGGGGTGGGGACAAGTTCGAAACTGTTTTTT.

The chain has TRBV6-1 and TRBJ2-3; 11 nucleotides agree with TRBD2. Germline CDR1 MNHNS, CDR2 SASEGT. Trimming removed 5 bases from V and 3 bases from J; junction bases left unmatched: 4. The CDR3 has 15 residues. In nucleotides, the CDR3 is TGTGCCAGCAGTACCGGGACTAGCGGAACAGATACGCAGTATTTT. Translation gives CASSTGTSGTDTQYF.

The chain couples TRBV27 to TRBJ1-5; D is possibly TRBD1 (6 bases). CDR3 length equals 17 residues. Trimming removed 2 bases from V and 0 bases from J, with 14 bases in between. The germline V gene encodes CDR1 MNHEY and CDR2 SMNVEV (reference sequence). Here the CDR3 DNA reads TGTGCCAGCAGTTTAAGATGGCAGGGGAGTAGCAATCAGCCCCAGCATTTT. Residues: CASSLRWQGSSNQPQHF.

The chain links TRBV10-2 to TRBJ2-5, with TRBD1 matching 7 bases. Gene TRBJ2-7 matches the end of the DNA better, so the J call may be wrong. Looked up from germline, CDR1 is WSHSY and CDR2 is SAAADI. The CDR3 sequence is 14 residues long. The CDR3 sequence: CASTFTGESYEQYF. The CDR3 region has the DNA TGCGCCAGCACCTTCACAGGGGAATCCTACGAGCAGTACTTC.

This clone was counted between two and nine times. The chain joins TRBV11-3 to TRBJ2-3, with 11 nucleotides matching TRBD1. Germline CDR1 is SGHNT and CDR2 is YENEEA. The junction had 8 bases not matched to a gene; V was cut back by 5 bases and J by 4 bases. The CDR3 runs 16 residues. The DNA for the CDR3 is TGTGCCAGCAGCCAAAGGACAGGGGGCGTCTCAGATACGCAGTATTTT. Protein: CASSQRTGGVSDTQYF.

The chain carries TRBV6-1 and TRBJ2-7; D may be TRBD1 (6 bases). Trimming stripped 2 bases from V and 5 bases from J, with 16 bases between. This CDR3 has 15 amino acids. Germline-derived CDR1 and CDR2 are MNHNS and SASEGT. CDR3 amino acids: CASSEIGRGVDEQYF. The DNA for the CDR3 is TGTGCCAGCAGTGAAATTGGCAGGGGAGTGGACGAGCAGTACTTC.

Here the CDR3 DNA reads TGTGCCAGCAGCCCCGTAGGGGAGGACAATGAGCAGTTCTTC. Translating it yields CASSPVGEDNEQFF. This chain connects TRBV6-4 to TRBJ2-1, with a tentative D call TRBD2 (6 bases). CDR3 length: 14 amino acids. Trimming removed 6 bases from V and 5 bases from J, with 14 bases in between. CDR1 is MRHNA and CDR2 is SNTAGT in the germline V gene.

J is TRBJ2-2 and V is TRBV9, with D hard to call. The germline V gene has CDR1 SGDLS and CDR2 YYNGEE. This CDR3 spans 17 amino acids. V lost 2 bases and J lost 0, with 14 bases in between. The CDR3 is CASSVSRSAPNTGELFF. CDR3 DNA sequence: TGTGCCAGCAGCGTGTCCAGGTCGGCCCCGAACACCGGGGAGCTGTTTTTT. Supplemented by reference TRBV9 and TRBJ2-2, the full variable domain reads DSGVTQTPKHLITATGQRVTLRCSPRSGDLSVYWYQQSLDQGLQFLIQYYNGEERAKGNILERFSAQQFPDLHSELNLSSLELGDSALYFCASSVSRSAPNTGELFFGEGSRLTVL.

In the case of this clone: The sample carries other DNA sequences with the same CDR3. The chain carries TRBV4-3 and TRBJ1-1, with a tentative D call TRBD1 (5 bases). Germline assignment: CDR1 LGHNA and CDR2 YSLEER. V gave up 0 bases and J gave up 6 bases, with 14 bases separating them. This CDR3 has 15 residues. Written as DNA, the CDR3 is TGCGCCAGCAGCCAAGATAAGGCAGGGATCGCTGAAGCTTTCTTT. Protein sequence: CASSQDKAGIAEAFF.

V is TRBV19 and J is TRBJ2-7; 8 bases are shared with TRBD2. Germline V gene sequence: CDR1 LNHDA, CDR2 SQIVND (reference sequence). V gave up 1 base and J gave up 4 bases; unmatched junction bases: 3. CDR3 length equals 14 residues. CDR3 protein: CASSIAGGPYEQYF. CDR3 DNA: TGTGCCAGTAGTATAGCGGGGGGGCCGTACGAGCAGTACTTC.

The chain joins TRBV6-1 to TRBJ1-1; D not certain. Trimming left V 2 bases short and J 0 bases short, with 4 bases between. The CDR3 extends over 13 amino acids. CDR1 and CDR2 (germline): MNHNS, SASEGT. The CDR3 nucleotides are TGTGCCAGCAGTGAAACGGTGAACACTGAAGCTTTCTTT. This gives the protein CASSETVNTEAFF.